A selection of T cell receptor beta chains follows, all from one sample in a study of type 1 regulatory T cells. In TCRdb, the reads were re-called with MiXCR into one record per CDR3 protein. In the table there are under 85,000 distinct CDR3 sequences, around 49% of which are singletons. The antigens for these receptors are not known. The sequenced sample consisted of cultured non-Tr1 T cells, either the whole culture or a sorted T cell fraction (not recorded which). The receptors here all came from a human donor in good health. CDR3s leave out the opening cysteine and the closing phenylalanine or tryptophan. The D gene is left open where the match is weak.

j_call d_call v_call cdr3_aa
TRBJ1-1 . TRBV24-1 ATSDLSHRENTEAF
TRBJ2-3 . TRBV24-1 ATTPGVKSTDTQY
TRBJ1-5 TRBD1 TRBV6-2/TRBV6-3 ASSSHRQGLNQPQH
TRBJ1-2 TRBD1 TRBV29-1 SVEGDRGSGYT
TRBJ2-1 . TRBV20-1 SADHSESNEQF
TRBJ1-4 TRBD1 TRBV29-1 SARTGRGEKLF
TRBJ1-1 . TRBV7-9 ASSLRGEYTEAF
TRBJ2-3 . TRBV19 ASSIVPTIGSTDTQY
TRBJ2-7 . TRBV29-1 SVEVDRYEQY
TRBJ1-2 . TRBV29-1 SVRTENYGYT
TRBJ2-1 . TRBV12-3/TRBV12-4 ASSSRTGPQSAYNEQF
TRBJ2-3 TRBD2 TRBV20-1 SAIAGGQDTQY
TRBJ2-7 TRBD1 TRBV5-1 ASKSGTGTGEQY
TRBJ2-2 . TRBV7-8 ASSSRGGRDTGELF
TRBJ2-7 . TRBV19 ASSIGDSGSYEQY
TRBJ1-2 . TRBV6-6 AITTDPRYGYT
TRBJ2-5 . TRBV5-1 ASSSSTGFQETQY
TRBJ1-2 . TRBV27 ASSLDWGSNYGYT
TRBJ2-1 TRBD2 TRBV30 AWSVGSGGVKYNEQF
TRBJ1-3 . TRBV5-4 ASSLASGGSGNTIY
TRBJ2-1 TRBD2 TRBV2 ASRATSGGAPF
TRBJ1-5 TRBD1 TRBV5-8 ASSLEGRGHGQPQH
TRBJ1-1 . TRBV29-1 SVVRGVLGEAF
TRBJ2-4 . TRBV7-2 ASSLAVRPQMD
TRBJ2-1 . TRBV29-1 SVRGAMAFEQF
TRBJ1-4 . TRBV4-1 ASSQGRIGGGTNEKLF
TRBJ2-7 . TRBV5-1 ASQPGPDSYEQY
TRBJ1-3 . TRBV3-1 ASSQVVGLSSGNTIY
TRBJ1-2 . TRBV25-1 ASSDLGGAANYGYT
TRBJ1-5 . TRBV6-2/TRBV6-3 ASTSWGAGNQPQH
TRBJ2-3 . TRBV12-5 ASGTGTDTDTQY
TRBJ1-1 . TRBV3-1 ASSQAGAGARTEAF
TRBJ1-1 . TRBV20-1 SAIRGDTEAF
. . TRBV5-5 ASSAEAGQPQY
TRBJ1-1 . TRBV16 ASSPNLNTEAF
TRBJ1-1 . TRBV5-1 ASSLGPQGDTEAF
TRBJ2-7 TRBD2 TRBV20-1 SAHLTSGYEQY
TRBJ2-1 . TRBV6-2/TRBV6-3 ASSRGGAGGEQF
TRBJ1-4 . TRBV7-2 ASSRRGSGIGEKLF
TRBJ1-5 . TRBV5-1 ASSLDLNQPQH
TRBJ1-1 . TRBV6-2/TRBV6-3 ASSYIPGNTEAF
TRBJ2-7 . TRBV7-2 ANSIGGAREQY
TRBJ1-1 . TRBV7-2 ASSFGPNTEAF
TRBJ1-6 . TRBV12-3/TRBV12-4 ASSFGGTGSSPLH
TRBJ2-3 TRBD2 TRBV6-2/TRBV6-3 ASSPLRGDWQY
TRBJ2-7 TRBD1 TRBV6-5 ASIKTGGYEQY
TRBJ1-3 TRBD1 TRBV29-1 SAWTGGSGNTIY
TRBJ2-7 . TRBV12-5 ASGLQPEQY
TRBJ2-5 . TRBV20-1 SASNLRDKQETQY
TRBJ2-7 . TRBV4-2 ASSQDPGVSEQY
TRBJ2-5 . TRBV27 ASSLINNGVETQY
TRBJ2-6 TRBD2 TRBV20-1 SARSASGGVSGANVLT
TRBJ2-2 . TRBV13 ASSFGDLDTGELF